Shown below are 5 T cell receptor beta chains from a single sample sequenced in a study of shared clonotypes between healthy human individuals (dated by TCRdb to 2018 to 2020). Receptor libraries were prepared by the immunoSEQ multiplex PCR assay. This immuneACCESS table, as held by TCRdb, lists in-frame sequences with V and J called but not all clones. Of the missing ones, under half trace to an unresolved V gene in checked studies; the others have no known cause. The sample yields some 900,000 clones; more than 75% were counted once. The leading ten clones occupy about 1.5% of the sample. Sequencing input: memory CD4+ T cells sorted from blood. This specimen's cell subset or site label, interpreted: CD45RA-negative fraction. These receptor sequences come from a man aged 18 to 35 in good health.

This clone was seen ten or more times. The chain is built from TRBV7-2 and TRBJ2-3; the match to TRBD2 covers 7 bases. V shed 5 bases and J 6 bases; nucleotides not matched to a gene: 8. The CDR3 extends over 14 amino acids. Germline CDR1 reads SGHTA; CDR2 reads FQGNSA. The CDR3 DNA is TGTGCCAGCAGCCCTACGGGGGGAGGGGATACGCAGTATTTT. As protein: CASSPTGGGDTQYF.

The chain couples TRBV15 to TRBJ2-7, with 8 bases identical to TRBD1. Germline CDR1 is LNHNV and CDR2 is YYDKDF (reference sequence). With V trimmed by 0 bases and J by 6 bases, 1 base remained unmatched. CDR3 length: 13 residues. The CDR3 region is CATSRDQGAEQYF. CDR3 sequence (DNA): TGTGCCACCAGCAGAGATCAGGGGGCCGAGCAGTACTTC.

This clone was counted a single time. The chain is built from TRBV5-1 and TRBJ2-5, with 10 bases identical to TRBD1. Germline-derived CDR1 and CDR2 are SGHRS and YFSETQ. Unmatched junction bases numbered 6, after V lost 5 bases and J lost 5 bases. This CDR3 is 14 amino acids long. The CDR3 spells CASRTGTGDETQYF. DNA of the CDR3: TGCGCCAGCAGGACCGGGACAGGGGATGAGACCCAGTACTTC.

This clone was detected a few times. The chain has TRBV12-2 and TRBJ2-7; TRBD1 reflects the table's D call only, with no check against the DNA. TRBV12-2 is listed as a pseudogene. The CDR3 totals 15 residues. The CDR3 protein is CASRLGQAGDYEQYF. The CDR3 DNA reads as TGTGCAAGTCGCTTAGGACAGGCCGGGGACTACGAGCAGTACTTC.

This clone was recorded only once. The J gene is TRBJ2-7, the V gene TRBV4-2; 9 nucleotides match TRBD2. CDR3 length equals 17 residues. The germline gives CDR1 LGHNA, CDR2 YNFKEQ. V trimming: 4 bases; J trimming: 3 bases; junction bases outside the gene matches: 13. As DNA, the CDR3 is TGTGCCAGCAGCCGATATCGTAGCGGGGGTTCCCGCTACGAGCAGTACTTC. Protein product: CASSRYRSGGSRYEQYF.